This record concerns one T cell receptor (beta chain) sequence. The data belong to a study of blood T cells in healthy people across ages. Alongside a J-beta primer mix, a sample-barcoded 5' primer served in a second PCR lasting roughly 7 to 12 cycles. One entry per CDR3 protein, called by TCRdb with MiXCR from the 5' RACE reads. The table records 2 million or so distinct CDR3 sequences, about 50% of them present only once. This CDR3 has 15 residues. V lost 0 bases to trimming and J lost 2 bases; unmatched junction nucleotides: 4. Germline loops: CDR1 DFQATT, CDR2 SNEGSKA (reference sequence). The sequence came from a woman in her forties in good health. Sequencing was done on a sample of blood. This rearrangement joins TRBV20-1 to TRBJ2-3, with 8 bases matching TRBD2. CDR3 in DNA: TGCAGTGCTAGAGATGTTAGCGGGGCCACAGATACGCAGTATTTT. This gives the protein CSARDVSGATDTQYF.